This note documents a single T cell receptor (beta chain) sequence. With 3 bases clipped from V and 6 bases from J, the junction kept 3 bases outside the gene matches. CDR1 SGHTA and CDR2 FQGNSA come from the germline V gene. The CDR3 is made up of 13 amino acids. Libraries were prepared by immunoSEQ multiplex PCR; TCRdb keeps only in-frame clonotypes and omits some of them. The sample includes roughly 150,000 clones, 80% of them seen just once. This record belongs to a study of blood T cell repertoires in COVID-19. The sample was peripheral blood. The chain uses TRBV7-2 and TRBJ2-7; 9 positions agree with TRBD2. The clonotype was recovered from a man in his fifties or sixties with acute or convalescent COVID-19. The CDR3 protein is CASSLGLAIEQYF. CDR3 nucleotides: TGTGCCAGCAGCTTGGGACTAGCTATCGAGCAGTACTTC.